This T cell receptor (beta chain) was sequenced during a study of OX40 agonist ivuxolimab in advanced cancers. On the study more broadly: Administration of intravenous ivuxolimab to patients occurred every 2 weeks at 0.01 to 10 mg/kg. Dose-escalation patients suffered from hepatocellular carcinoma, melanoma, renal cell or head and neck cancer.

The study, taken as a whole, reports: At 0.1 to 3.0 mg/kg and by week 6, clonal expansion occurred in CD4+ and CD8+ blood T cells.

About this clone: The antigen is unknown.

TCRdb keeps only in-frame clones here, not all; method: immunoSEQ multiplex PCR. In the table there are tens of thousands of clones, roughly 86% of which are singletons. The material sequenced was CD4+ or CD8+ T cells sorted from blood, taken in a trial of the OX40 agonist ivuxolimab. This sequence was found in an adult with an advanced solid tumor such as melanoma, head and neck, liver or kidney cancer.

DNA of the CDR3: TGTGCCAGCAGTCAATGGACAGGGAAAGGCAATCAGCCCCAGCATTTT. This translates into CASSQWTGKGNQPQHF. V is TRBV28 and J is TRBJ1-5; TRBD1 agrees at 8 bases. CDR1 and CDR2 from the germline V gene are MDHEN and SYDVKM. Trimming cost V 5 bases and J 2 bases; bases outside gene matches: 8. The CDR3 is 16 residues long.